The 17 T cell receptor beta chains in this list originate from one sample, sequenced in a study of T cells in Graves' hyperthyroidism and ophthalmopathy (dated by TCRdb to between 2018 and 2021). Library preparation was by multiplex PCR. TCRdb records Illumina HiSeq 2000 as the sequencer. The TCR beta CDR3 regions were amplified from RNA transcripts. A first-round RT-PCR of the TCR CDR3 used the HTBI primer set with the Qiagen OneStep RT-PCR kit. The public reads were reprocessed in TCRdb via fastp at Q25 and MiXCR, keeping in-frame beta chains. A single entry per CDR3 protein holds the most common genes and DNA from its merged rows. The sample table holds about 350,000 distinct CDR3 sequences, of which roughly 13% were seen once. Around 24% of the sample is held by the ten biggest clonotypes. Sequencing input: blood. The receptors originated from a woman in her 30s with Graves' hyperthyroidism.

This clonotype was seen at least ten times. This chain uses TRBV6-1 with TRBJ2-7, with D unresolved. From germline, CDR1 is MNHNS and CDR2 SASEGT. V gave up 5 bases and J gave up 2 bases, with 16 bases separating them. This CDR3 has 15 residues. The CDR3 DNA reads as TGTGCCAGCAGTCCCCACCCCAGACGCCCCTACGAGCAGTACTTC. It is translated as CASSPHPRRPYEQYF.

Many counts were recorded for this clonotype. This sequence joins TRBV27 and TRBJ2-4; D perhaps matches TRBD1 (6 bases). V lost 5 bases and J lost 6, with 14 bases in between. The CDR3 totals 14 residues. Germline-derived CDR1 and CDR2 are MNHEY and SMNVEV (reference sequence). CDR3 loop: CASSPHGDTNIQYF. The CDR3 region has the DNA TGTGCCAGCAGTCCCCATGGGGACACAAACATTCAGTACTTC.

The chain employs TRBV18 and TRBJ2-2; D gene ambiguous. Germline-derived CDR1 and CDR2 are KGHSH and LQKENI. V shed 3 bases and J shed 1 base, with 9 bases lying between them. The CDR3 contains 15 residues. CDR3 sequence reads: CASSPSRQNTGELFF. The CDR3 DNA follows: TGTGCCAGCTCACCTAGCAGACAGAACACCGGGGAGCTGTTTTTT.

This clonotype was recorded many times. The J gene is TRBJ2-1, the V gene TRBV12-3 or TRBV12-4, with 12 nucleotides matching TRBD2. The CDR3 consists of 17 residues. V lost 5 bases to trimming and J lost 9 bases; unmatched junction nucleotides: 14. This chain's CDR3 is CASSPRRLAGDLGEQFF. The CDR3 DNA sequence: TGTGCCAGCAGTCCCCGGCGACTAGCGGGAGATCTTGGTGAGCAGTTCTTC.

This clonotype has only a few counts. The J gene is TRBJ1-4, the V gene TRBV18, with a weak D call TRBD1 (6 bases). Germline-derived CDR1 and CDR2 are KGHSH and LQKENI. This CDR3 region has 16 residues. The germline V and J ends were trimmed by 1 base and 8 bases, with 17 bases remaining between them. The CDR3 loop reads CASSPQMGGAWEKLFF. DNA of the CDR3: TGTGCCAGCTCACCACAGATGGGGGGCGCATGGGAAAAACTGTTTTTT.

In its sample, this clonotype was seen many times. V gene TRBV6-1 combines with J gene TRBJ2-5; D is ambiguous. Trimming left V 6 bases short and J 0 bases short, with 14 bases between. The CDR3 totals 15 residues. Germline CDR1 and CDR2: MNHNS and SASEGT. CDR3 in DNA: TGTGCCAGCAGGCGAGGTGGGCTAGACCAAGAGACCCAGTACTTC. Translated, it gives CASRRGGLDQETQYF.

This clonotype was detected ten times or more. This sequence joins TRBV5-4 and TRBJ2-7; 9 bases fit TRBD2. CDR1 and CDR2 from the germline V gene are SGHNT and YYREEE (reference sequence). J was trimmed by 5 bases and V by 0 bases; bases with no gene match: 6. This CDR3 comprises 15 residues. This chain's CDR3 is CASSLVGTSPHEQYF. The CDR3 DNA sequence: TGTGCCAGCAGCTTGGTCGGGACTAGCCCGCACGAGCAGTACTTC.

In this sample, this clonotype turned up many times. The gene calls are TRBV28 and TRBJ2-2; tentative D call: TRBD2 (6 bases). CDR3 length equals 14 residues. The ends were cut back, 10 bases at V and 3 bases at J, with 15 bases in the middle. The germline V gene encodes CDR1 MDHEN and CDR2 SYDVKM. CDR3 amino acids: CATSAGTYTGELFF. The CDR3 nucleotides are TGTGCCACTAGCGCCGGGACCTACACCGGGGAGCTGTTTTTT.

The chain uses TRBV11-1 and TRBJ2-3, with TRBD2 identical over 7 bases. Germline CDR1 SGHAT, CDR2 FQDESV (reference sequence). J gave up 5 bases and V 0 bases, and 5 bases lay outside the gene matches. The CDR3 has 15 amino acids. CDR3 nucleotides: TGTGCCAGCAGCTTAGCGGCGGGAGTTAAAGATACGCAGTATTTT. It translates to CASSLAAGVKDTQYF.

In this sample, this clonotype turned up many times. The genes are TRBV7-9 and TRBJ1-4; D is undetermined. Deletions cut 4 bases from V and 8 bases from J, with 5 bases between. CDR3 length: 11 amino acids. Germline loops: CDR1 SEHNR, CDR2 FQNEAQ (reference sequence). CDR3 residues: CASSSEEKLFF. The CDR3 bases are TGTGCCAGCAGCTCCGAGGAAAAACTGTTTTTT.

Concerning this clonotype itself: It may be a read error: a sequence one base away is much more abundant. The genes are TRBV6-1 and TRBJ2-3; TRBD1 matches at 8 bases. The CDR3 runs 13 residues. Germline lookup yields CDR1 MNHNS and CDR2 SASEGT. The ends lost 3 bases at V and 10 bases at J; junction bases unmatched: 6. The CDR3 nucleotides are TGTGCCAGCAGTGATCAGGGGGCAAGGTCGCAGTATTTT. Residues: CASSDQGARSQYF.

The gene calls are TRBV7-9 and TRBJ1-1, with D perhaps matching TRBD1 (5 bases). Trimming took 2 bases from V and 3 from J, leaving 28 bases between them. Germline CDR1 reads SEHNR; CDR2 reads FQNEAQ (reference sequence). The CDR3 sequence is 20 residues long. The CDR3, as DNA: TGTGCCAGCAGCTTATTATACTCGAGGTTACAGGCATCGAGTGACACTGAAGCTTTCTTT. The encoded protein is CASSLLYSRLQASSDTEAFF. The full variable domain, in which reference TRBV7-9 and TRBJ1-1 provide the parts outside the CDR3, is DTGVSQNPRHKITKRGQNVTFRCDPISEHNRLYWYRQTLGQGPEFLTYFQNEAQLEKSRLLSDRFSAERPKGSFSTLEIQRTEQGDSAMYLCASSLLYSRLQASSDTEAFFGQGTRLTVV.

This clonotype was observed a handful of times. J is TRBJ1-2 and V is TRBV3-1; no reliable D call. The CDR3 sequence is 14 residues long. Germline V gene data show CDR1 as LGHDT and CDR2 as YNNKEL (reference sequence). Trimming removed 7 bases at V and 6 bases at J, with 18 bases between. The CDR3 reads CASTQSSGLHGYTF. DNA of the CDR3: TGTGCCAGCACCCAGAGTAGCGGCCTCCATGGCTACACCTTC.

This chain connects TRBV6-1 to TRBJ2-2; 8 nucleotides align to TRBD1. The CDR3 length is 14 residues. The germline V gene has CDR1 MNHNS and CDR2 SASEGT. Here the CDR3 DNA reads TGTCACAAGCAGGGGGCACCGAACACCGGGGAGCTGTTTTTT. This sequence encodes CHKQGAPNTGELFF.

At least ten counts were recorded for this clonotype. V gene TRBV20-1 combines with J gene TRBJ1-6; D not certain. In germline, CDR1 is DFQATT, CDR2 SNEGSKA (reference sequence). With 3 bases removed from V and 7 bases from J, the gap between germline ends came to 10 bases. The CDR3 has 13 amino acids. The CDR3 region has the DNA TGCAGTGCTAGGGACGGCTCCAATTCACCCCTCCACTTT. As protein: CSARDGSNSPLHF.

The chain carries TRBV10-3 and TRBJ1-6; D ambiguous. Trimming stripped 7 bases from V and 10 bases from J, with 14 bases between. Per germline, CDR1 ENHRY and CDR2 SYGVKD. The CDR3 has 13 amino acids. The DNA for the CDR3 is TGTGCCATCAACCCGTTTTTAAACTCACCCCTCCACTTT. It is translated as CAINPFLNSPLHF.

This clonotype was seen ten or more times. In nucleotides, the CDR3 is TGTGCCAGCGGGACAGGGAACACAGATACGCAGTATTTT. Translated: CASGTGNTDTQYF. J is TRBJ2-3 and V is TRBV7-6; 9 bases line up with TRBD1. Trimming cost V 8 bases and J 2 bases; bases outside gene matches: 2. Germline CDR1 and CDR2: SGHVS and FNYEAQ. The length of the CDR3 is 13 residues.